A single sample is the source of the 22 T cell receptor beta chains below, sequenced in a study of T cell responses to AZD1222 COVID-19 vaccine. Only in-frame clones appear in the TCRdb table, and some are missing; sequencing was by immunoSEQ multiplex PCR. The sample yields about 160,000 clones, roughly 90% seen once. The input for sequencing was peripheral blood, taken 28 days after the second AZD1222 dose. All receptors come from an adult who received the AZD1222 COVID-19 vaccine.

This clone has a handful of counts. The rearrangement joins TRBV4-3 to TRBJ2-5; 7 positions agree with TRBD1. Germline loops: CDR1 LGHNA, CDR2 YSLEER. The CDR3 is made up of 13 amino acids. The V gene end was trimmed by 3 bases and the J gene end by 7 bases; junction bases not matched to a gene: 5. The CDR3 DNA reads as TGCGCCAGCAGCCACGAGGGGGCGCGGACCCAGTACTTC. This codes for CASSHEGARTQYF.

The CDR3 DNA follows: TGTGCCAGCAGGAACCGCGGGGCAGATACGCAGTATTTT. Its translation: CASRNRGADTQYF. This chain links TRBV6-5 with TRBJ2-3; D perhaps matches TRBD2 (6 bases). The germline V and J ends were trimmed by 6 bases and 4 bases, with 11 bases remaining between them. The CDR3 is 13 residues long. Germline CDR1 and CDR2: MNHEY and SVGAGI.

V usage is TRBV7-3 and J usage is TRBJ1-1, with a tentative D call TRBD1 (5 bases). Germline assignment: CDR1 SGHTA and CDR2 FQGTGA. This CDR3 contains 13 residues. V lost 5 bases and J lost 6, with 13 bases in between. The CDR3 loop reads CASSVGGGSEAFF. As DNA, the CDR3 is TGTGCCAGCAGCGTTGGTGGGGGATCTGAAGCTTTCTTT.

The chain carries TRBV4-2 and TRBJ2-7, with 10 bases that match TRBD1. CDR1 and CDR2 (germline): LGHNA, YNFKEQ. This CDR3 is built from 15 residues. With V trimmed by 3 bases and J by 6 bases, 8 bases remained unmatched. In nucleotides, the CDR3 is TGTGCCAGCAGCCAGTCTGGGACAGGGGCCGGCGAGCAGTACTTC. This codes for CASSQSGTGAGEQYF.

The chain recombines TRBV6-2 or TRBV6-3 with TRBJ2-7; 8 nucleotides line up with TRBD1. The J segment lost 4 bases and the V segment lost 6 bases, leaving 11 bases of the junction unmatched. CDR1 is MNHEY and CDR2 is SVGEGT in the germline V gene. CDR3 length equals 15 residues. The CDR3 region is CASSSAPGGSYEQYF. The DNA of the CDR3 is TGTGCCAGCAGCTCCGCCCCAGGGGGCTCTTACGAGCAGTACTTC.

This clone was observed once. The gene calls are TRBV5-1 and TRBJ2-2; D unclear. The V end lost 5 bases, the J end lost 1 base, and 9 bases lay between the germline ends. Germline CDR1 and CDR2: SGHRS and YFSETQ. This CDR3 spans 14 amino acids. The CDR3 sequence is CASSFLENTGELFF. CDR3 nucleotides: TGCGCCAGCAGTTTTCTAGAGAACACCGGGGAGCTGTTTTTT.

J is TRBJ1-1 and V is TRBV5-6; tentatively, D is TRBD1 (5 bases). The CDR3 length is 15 residues. V dropped 2 bases and J dropped 1 base, with 12 bases sitting between them. Germline CDR1 is SGHDT and CDR2 is YYEEEE. For the CDR3, the DNA is TGTGCCAGCAGCTTTAGGTTAGGGACGAACACTGAAGCTTTCTTT. Encoded protein: CASSFRLGTNTEAFF.

The rearrangement joins TRBV4-1 to TRBJ1-1, with no clear D. The ends were cut back, 0 bases at V and 7 bases at J, with 12 bases in the middle. The CDR3 loop spans 14 amino acids. The V gene's germline CDR1 is MGHRA and CDR2 YSYEKL. Here the CDR3 reads CASSQDIERDEAFF. Written as DNA, the CDR3 is TGCGCCAGCAGCCAAGATATAGAACGGGATGAAGCTTTCTTT.

V gene TRBV6-5 combines with J gene TRBJ2-7, with D hard to call. V lost 9 bases to trimming and J lost 2 bases, with 14 bases between them. CDR3 size: 13 residues. Germline V gene lookup returns CDR1 MNHEY and CDR2 SVGAGI. The CDR3 loop is CASSSRTPYEQYF. CDR3 DNA: TGTGCCAGTTCGAGCCGGACCCCCTACGAGCAGTACTTC.

The chain employs TRBV4-1 and TRBJ1-1; no clear D gene. The CDR3 loop spans 13 amino acids. Germline assignment: CDR1 MGHRA and CDR2 YSYEKL. Trimming left V 4 bases short and J 6 bases short, with 12 bases between. Here the CDR3 reads CASSLRRGAEAFF. The CDR3 region has the DNA TGCGCCAGCAGCCTGCGTCGGGGAGCTGAAGCTTTCTTT.

The chain recombines TRBV7-2 with TRBJ2-2; TRBD2 agrees at 7 bases. With V trimmed by 8 bases and J by 4 bases, 4 bases remained unmatched. This CDR3 is built from 13 residues. Germline CDR1 is SGHTA and CDR2 is FQGNSA. The CDR3 here is CASRTSGTGELFF. DNA for the CDR3: TGTGCCAGCCGGACTAGTGGCACCGGGGAGCTGTTTTTT.

V gene TRBV6-5 combines with J gene TRBJ2-7; D is perhaps TRBD1 or TRBD2 (6 bases each). The CDR3 is 13 amino acids. Per germline, CDR1 MNHEY and CDR2 SVGAGI. V lost 8 bases and J lost 4, with 15 bases in between. CDR3: CASAGGGTYEQYF. The DNA for the CDR3 is TGTGCCAGCGCTGGAGGGGGTACGTACGAGCAGTACTTC.

V usage is TRBV6-5 and J usage is TRBJ1-5; D is unresolved. The germline CDR1 and CDR2 sequences are MNHEY and SVGAGI. The CDR3 has 14 amino acids. The germline V and J ends were trimmed by 10 bases and 0 bases, with 13 bases remaining between them. Here the CDR3 reads CATLDRISNQPQHF. CDR3 sequence (DNA): TGTGCCACCCTCGATCGGATTAGCAATCAGCCCCAGCATTTT.

The chain is built from TRBV10-3 and TRBJ2-1; 8 nucleotides match TRBD2. Germline lookup yields CDR1 ENHRY and CDR2 SYGVKD. V was clipped by 5 bases and J by 6 bases; unmatched bases: 6. This CDR3 contains 14 residues. The CDR3: CAISRGGLGNEQFF. The CDR3 DNA follows: TGTGCCATCAGTCGGGGGGGCCTGGGCAATGAGCAGTTCTTC.

This sequence joins TRBV5-4 and TRBJ2-6; D may be TRBD1 (5 bases). Germline-derived CDR1 and CDR2 are SGHNT and YYREEE (reference sequence). The V end lost 1 base, the J end lost 0 bases, and 8 bases lay between the germline ends. The CDR3 totals 16 residues. CDR3 nucleotide sequence: TGTGCCAGCAGCTTGTTAGGGGACTCTGGGGCCAACGTCCTGACTTTC. Protein sequence: CASSLLGDSGANVLTF.

The V gene is TRBV28, the J gene TRBJ2-1; 9 bases align to TRBD1. Germline V gives CDR1 MDHEN, CDR2 SYDVKM. The junction had 12 bases not matched to a gene; V was cut back by 7 bases and J by 8 bases. The CDR3 is 15 amino acids. The CDR3 here is CASIRPGQGVDEQFF. The CDR3 DNA sequence: TGTGCCAGCATTCGTCCGGGACAGGGTGTCGATGAGCAGTTCTTC.

The J gene is TRBJ2-3, the V gene TRBV18, with D hard to call. This CDR3 comprises 13 residues. V lost 3 bases to trimming and J lost 4 bases, with 8 bases between them. Germline CDR1 and CDR2: KGHSH and LQKENI. CDR3 loop: CASSPEFPDTQYF. The CDR3 nucleotides are TGTGCCAGCTCACCCGAGTTTCCAGATACGCAGTATTTT.

J is TRBJ1-6 and V is TRBV19; no clear D gene. There are 16 residues in the CDR3. Per germline, CDR1 LNHDA and CDR2 SQIVND (reference sequence). V was clipped by 6 bases and J by 0 bases, with 12 bases between them. CDR3 protein: CASRPDGNSYNSPLHF. The CDR3 nucleotides are TGTGCCAGTAGACCGGACGGGAACTCCTATAATTCACCCCTCCACTTT.

This chain links TRBV10-1 with TRBJ2-1; the D gene is possibly TRBD2 (5 bases). The CDR3 has 15 amino acids. The V gene's germline CDR1 is WNHNN and CDR2 SYGVQD (reference sequence). Trimming stripped 3 bases from V and 0 bases from J, with 9 bases between. CDR3 sequence: CASSDRRSSYNEQFF. CDR3 nucleotide sequence: TGCGCCAGCAGTGACCGGAGGAGCTCCTACAATGAGCAGTTCTTC.

V gene TRBV19 combines with J gene TRBJ2-5; TRBD2 aligns across 7 bases. The ends lost 10 bases at V and 5 bases at J; junction bases unmatched: 4. The CDR3 has 11 residues. Germline V gene data show CDR1 as LNHDA and CDR2 as SQIVND (reference sequence). CDR3 protein: CATSGRETQYF. The DNA of the CDR3 is TGTGCCACTAGCGGACGGGAGACCCAGTACTTC.

The rearrangement links TRBV6-6 to TRBJ1-3; TRBD1 aligns across 7 bases. The CDR3 length is 16 residues. V shed 6 bases and J 1 base; nucleotides not matched to a gene: 9. The V gene's germline CDR1 is MNHNY and CDR2 SVGAGI (reference sequence). The CDR3 region has the DNA TGTGCCAGCAGCCTAAGACAGGGATCTTCTGGAAACACCATATATTTT. Translated, it gives CASSLRQGSSGNTIYF.

The V and J genes are TRBV9 and TRBJ2-1, with D perhaps matching TRBD1 (6 bases). V lost 0 bases, J lost 6 bases, and 13 bases lay in between. The CDR3 sequence is 15 residues long. Germline V gives CDR1 SGDLS, CDR2 YYNGEE. The CDR3 DNA is TGTGCCAGCAGCGTAGTGGGGGCTCAGGCCAATGAGCAGTTCTTC. Encoded protein: CASSVVGAQANEQFF.